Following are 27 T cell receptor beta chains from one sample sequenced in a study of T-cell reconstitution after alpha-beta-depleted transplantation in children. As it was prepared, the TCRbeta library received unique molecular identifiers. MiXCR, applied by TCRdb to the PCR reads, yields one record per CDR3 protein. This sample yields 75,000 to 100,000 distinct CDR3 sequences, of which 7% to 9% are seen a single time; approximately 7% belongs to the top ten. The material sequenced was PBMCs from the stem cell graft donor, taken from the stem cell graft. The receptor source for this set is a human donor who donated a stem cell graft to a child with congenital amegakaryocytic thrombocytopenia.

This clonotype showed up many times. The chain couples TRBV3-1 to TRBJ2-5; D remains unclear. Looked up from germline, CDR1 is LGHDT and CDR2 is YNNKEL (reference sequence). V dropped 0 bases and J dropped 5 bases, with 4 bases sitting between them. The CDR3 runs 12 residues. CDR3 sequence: CASSQERETQYF. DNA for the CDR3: TGTGCCAGCAGCCAAGAGAGGGAGACCCAGTACTTC.

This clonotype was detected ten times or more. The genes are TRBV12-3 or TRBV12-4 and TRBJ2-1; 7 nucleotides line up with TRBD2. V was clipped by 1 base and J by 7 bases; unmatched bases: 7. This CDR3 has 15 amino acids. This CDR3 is CASSLGTMGGNEQFF. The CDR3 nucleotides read TGTGCCAGCAGTTTAGGCACTATGGGAGGGAATGAGCAGTTCTTC.

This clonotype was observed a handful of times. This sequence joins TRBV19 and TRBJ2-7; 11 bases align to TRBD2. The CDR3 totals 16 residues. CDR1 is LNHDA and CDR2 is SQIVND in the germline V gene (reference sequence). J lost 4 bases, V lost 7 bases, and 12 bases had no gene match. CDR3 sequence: CASTPTSGMGVYEQYF. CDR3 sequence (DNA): TGTGCCAGTACCCCGACTAGCGGGATGGGAGTATACGAGCAGTACTTC.

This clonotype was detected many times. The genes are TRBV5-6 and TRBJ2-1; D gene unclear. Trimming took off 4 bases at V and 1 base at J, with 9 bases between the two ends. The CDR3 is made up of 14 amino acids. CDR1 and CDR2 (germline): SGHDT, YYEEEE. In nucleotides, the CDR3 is TGTGCCAGCAGCCCGGTGGGTTCCTACAATGAGCAGTTCTTC. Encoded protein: CASSPVGSYNEQFF. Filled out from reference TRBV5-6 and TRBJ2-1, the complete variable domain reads DAGVTQSPTHLIKTRGQQVTLRCSPKSGHDTVSWYQQALGQGPQFIFQYYEEEERQRGNFPDRFSGHQFPNYSSELNVNALLLGDSALYLCASSPVGSYNEQFFGPGTRLTVL.

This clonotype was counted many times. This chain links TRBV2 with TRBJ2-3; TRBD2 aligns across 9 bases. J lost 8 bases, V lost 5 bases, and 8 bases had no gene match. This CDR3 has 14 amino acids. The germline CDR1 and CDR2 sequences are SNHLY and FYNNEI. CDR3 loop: CASSSSGGYGTQYF. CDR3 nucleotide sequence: TGTGCCAGCAGTTCGAGCGGGGGGTATGGTACGCAGTATTTT.

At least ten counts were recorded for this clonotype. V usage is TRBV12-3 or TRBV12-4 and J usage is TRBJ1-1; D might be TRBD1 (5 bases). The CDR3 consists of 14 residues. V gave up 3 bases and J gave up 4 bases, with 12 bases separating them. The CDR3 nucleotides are TGTGCCAGCAGTTTGACTAATGGGGGCACTGAAGCTTTCTTT. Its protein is CASSLTNGGTEAFF.

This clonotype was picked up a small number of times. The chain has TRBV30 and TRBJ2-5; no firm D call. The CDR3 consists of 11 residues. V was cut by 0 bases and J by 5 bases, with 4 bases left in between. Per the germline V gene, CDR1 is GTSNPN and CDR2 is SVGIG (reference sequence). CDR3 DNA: TGTGCCTGGAGTGTAATCGAGACCCAGTACTTC. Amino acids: CAWSVIETQYF. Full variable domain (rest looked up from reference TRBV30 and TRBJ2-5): SQTIHQWPATLVQPVGSPLSLECTVEGTSNPNLYWYRQAAGRGLQLLFYSVGIGQISSEVPQNLSASRPQDRQFILSSKKLLLSDSGFYLCAWSVIETQYFGPGTRLLVL.

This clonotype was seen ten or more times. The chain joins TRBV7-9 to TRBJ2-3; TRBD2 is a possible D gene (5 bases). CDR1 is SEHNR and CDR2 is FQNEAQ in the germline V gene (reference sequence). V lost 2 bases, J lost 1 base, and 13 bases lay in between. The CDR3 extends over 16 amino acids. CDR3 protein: CASSLLVSDGTDTQYF. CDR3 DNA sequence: TGTGCCAGCAGCTTACTGGTTAGCGACGGCACAGATACGCAGTATTTT.

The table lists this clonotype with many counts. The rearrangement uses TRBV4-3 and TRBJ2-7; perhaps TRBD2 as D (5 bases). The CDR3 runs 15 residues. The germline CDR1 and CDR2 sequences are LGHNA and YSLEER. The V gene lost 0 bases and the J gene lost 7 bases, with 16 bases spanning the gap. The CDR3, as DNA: TGCGCCAGCAGCCAAGAGGCGGGTTTCCCAATGGAGCAGTACTTC. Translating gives CASSQEAGFPMEQYF.

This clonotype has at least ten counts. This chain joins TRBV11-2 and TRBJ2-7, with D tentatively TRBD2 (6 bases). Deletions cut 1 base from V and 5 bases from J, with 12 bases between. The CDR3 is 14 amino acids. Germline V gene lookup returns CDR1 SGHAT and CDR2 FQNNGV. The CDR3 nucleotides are TGTGCCAGCAGCTTAGTGGGGGAGGTTGACGAGCAGTACTTC. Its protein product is CASSLVGEVDEQYF.

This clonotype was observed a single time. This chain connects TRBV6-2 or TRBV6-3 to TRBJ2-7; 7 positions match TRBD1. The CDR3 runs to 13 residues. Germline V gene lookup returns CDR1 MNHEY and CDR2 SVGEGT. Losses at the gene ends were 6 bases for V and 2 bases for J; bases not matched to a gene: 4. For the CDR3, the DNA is TGTGCCAGCAGCCCGACAGGGACCTACGAGCAGTACTTC. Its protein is CASSPTGTYEQYF.

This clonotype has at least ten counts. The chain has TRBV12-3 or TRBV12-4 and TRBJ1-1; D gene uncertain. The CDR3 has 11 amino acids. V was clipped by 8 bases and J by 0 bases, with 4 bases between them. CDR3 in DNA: TGTGCCAGCCAGGTGAACACTGAAGCTTTCTTT. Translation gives CASQVNTEAFF.

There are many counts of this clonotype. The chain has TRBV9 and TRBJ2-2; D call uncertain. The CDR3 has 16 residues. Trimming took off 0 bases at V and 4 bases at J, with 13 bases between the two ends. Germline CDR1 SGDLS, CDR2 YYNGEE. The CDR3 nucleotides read TGTGCCAGCAGCGTAGGAGCAGGACGCGGCACCGGGGAGCTGTTTTTT. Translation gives CASSVGAGRGTGELFF.

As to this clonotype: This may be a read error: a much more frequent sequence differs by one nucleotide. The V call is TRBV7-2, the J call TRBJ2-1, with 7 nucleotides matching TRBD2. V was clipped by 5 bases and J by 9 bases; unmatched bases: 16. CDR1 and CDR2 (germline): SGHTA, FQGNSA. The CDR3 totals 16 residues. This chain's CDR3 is CASSPLTRGSSSEQFF. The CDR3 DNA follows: TGTGCCAGCAGCCCACTGACTCGCGGGAGTTCGAGTGAGCAGTTCTTC. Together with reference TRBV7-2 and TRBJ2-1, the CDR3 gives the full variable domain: GAGVSQSPSNKVTEKGKDVELRCDPISGHTALYWYRQSLGQGLEFLIYFQGNSAPDKSGLPSDRFSAERTGGSVSTLTIQRTQQEDSAVYLCASSPLTRGSSSEQFFGPGTRLTVL.

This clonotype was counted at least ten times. CDR3 sequence (DNA): TGTGCCAGCGGAAAAGACAGGCCCCCCGGGGAGCTGTTTTTT. The encoded protein is CASGKDRPPGELFF. The rearrangement joins TRBV7-2 to TRBJ2-2; weak D call: TRBD1 (6 bases). There are 14 residues in the CDR3. From germline, CDR1 is SGHTA and CDR2 FQGNSA. V dropped 8 bases and J dropped 6 bases, with 16 bases sitting between them. The complete variable domain, with remaining parts taken from reference TRBV7-2 and TRBJ2-2, reads GAGVSQSPSNKVTEKGKDVELRCDPISGHTALYWYRQSLGQGLEFLIYFQGNSAPDKSGLPSDRFSAERTGGSVSTLTIQRTQQEDSAVYLCASGKDRPPGELFFGEGSRLTVL.

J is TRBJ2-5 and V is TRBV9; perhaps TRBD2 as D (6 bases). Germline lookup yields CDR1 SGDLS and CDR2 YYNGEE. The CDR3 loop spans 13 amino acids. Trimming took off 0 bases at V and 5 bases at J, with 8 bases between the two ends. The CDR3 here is CASSVDRGETQYF. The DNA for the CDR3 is TGTGCCAGCAGCGTAGACCGGGGGGAGACCCAGTACTTC.

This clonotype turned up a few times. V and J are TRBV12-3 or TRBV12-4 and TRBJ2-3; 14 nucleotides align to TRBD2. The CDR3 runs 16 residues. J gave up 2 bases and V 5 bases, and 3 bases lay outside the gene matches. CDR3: CASSRTSGGTTDTQYF. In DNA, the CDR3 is TGTGCCAGCAGTCGGACTAGCGGGGGGACCACAGATACGCAGTATTTT.

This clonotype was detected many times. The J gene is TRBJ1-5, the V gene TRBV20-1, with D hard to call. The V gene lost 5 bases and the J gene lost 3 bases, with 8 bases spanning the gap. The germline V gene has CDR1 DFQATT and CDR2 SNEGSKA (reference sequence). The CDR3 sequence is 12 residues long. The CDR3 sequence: CSAGRPNQPQHF. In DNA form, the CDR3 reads TGCAGTGCTGGACGGCCCAATCAGCCCCAGCATTTT.

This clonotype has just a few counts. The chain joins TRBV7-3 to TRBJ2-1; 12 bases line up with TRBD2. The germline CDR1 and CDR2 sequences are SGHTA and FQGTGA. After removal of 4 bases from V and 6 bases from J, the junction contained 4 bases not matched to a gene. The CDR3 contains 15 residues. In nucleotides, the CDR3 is TGTGCCAGCAGCTACAGGACTAGCGGGATCAATGAGCAGTTCTTC. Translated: CASSYRTSGINEQFF.

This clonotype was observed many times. The CDR3: CASSLGQARYGYTF. The CDR3 DNA is TGCGCCAGCAGCTTGGGACAGGCGCGATATGGCTACACCTTC. This chain joins TRBV5-1 and TRBJ1-2; tentatively, D is TRBD1 (6 bases). The CDR3 covers 14 residues. Trimming took off 0 bases at V and 5 bases at J, with 11 bases between the two ends. CDR1 and CDR2 (germline): SGHRS, YFSETQ.

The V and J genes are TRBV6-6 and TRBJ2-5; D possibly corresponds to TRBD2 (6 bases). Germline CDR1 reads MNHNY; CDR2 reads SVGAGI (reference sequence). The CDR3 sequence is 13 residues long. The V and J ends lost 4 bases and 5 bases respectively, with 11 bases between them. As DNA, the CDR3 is TGTGCCAGCAGTTCCCGGGGAGGTGAGACCCAGTACTTC. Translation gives CASSSRGGETQYF.

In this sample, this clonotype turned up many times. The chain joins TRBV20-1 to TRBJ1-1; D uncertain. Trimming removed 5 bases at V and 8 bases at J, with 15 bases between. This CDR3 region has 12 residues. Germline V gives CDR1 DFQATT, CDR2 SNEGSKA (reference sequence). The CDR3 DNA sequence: TGCAGTGCTGATGGCGGTATGTCCGAAGCTTTCTTT. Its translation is CSADGGMSEAFF.

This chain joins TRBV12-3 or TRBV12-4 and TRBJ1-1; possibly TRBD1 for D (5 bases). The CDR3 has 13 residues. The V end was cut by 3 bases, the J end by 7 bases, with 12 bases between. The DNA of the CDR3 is TGTGCCAGCAGTTTGAGGGACTTAGTTGAAGCTTTCTTT. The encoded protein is CASSLRDLVEAFF.

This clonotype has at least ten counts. The CDR3 loop reads CASSLVLVTGGRNEQYF. CDR3 coding DNA: TGTGCCAGCAGCTTAGTACTAGTTACAGGCGGACGGAACGAGCAGTACTTC. J is TRBJ2-7 and V is TRBV7-2, with D perhaps being TRBD1 or TRBD2 (5 bases each). V dropped 1 base and J dropped 5 bases, with 21 bases sitting between them. The CDR3 loop spans 17 amino acids. Per germline, CDR1 SGHTA and CDR2 FQGNSA.

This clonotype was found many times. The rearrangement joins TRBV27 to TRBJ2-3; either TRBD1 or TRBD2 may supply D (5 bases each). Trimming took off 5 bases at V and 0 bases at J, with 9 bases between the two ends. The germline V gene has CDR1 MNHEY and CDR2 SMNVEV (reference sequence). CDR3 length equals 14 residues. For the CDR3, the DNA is TGTGCCAGCAGTGTCCGGGACAGCACAGATACGCAGTATTTT. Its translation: CASSVRDSTDTQYF.

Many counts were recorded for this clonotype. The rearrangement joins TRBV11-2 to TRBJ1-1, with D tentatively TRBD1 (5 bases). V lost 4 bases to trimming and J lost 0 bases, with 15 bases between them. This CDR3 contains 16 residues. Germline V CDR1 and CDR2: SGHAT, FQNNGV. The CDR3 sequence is CASSSGDGNMNTEAFF. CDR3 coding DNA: TGTGCCAGCAGCTCCGGGGACGGTAATATGAACACTGAAGCTTTCTTT. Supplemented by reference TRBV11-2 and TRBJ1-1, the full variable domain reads EAGVAQSPRYKIIEKRQSVAFWCNPISGHATLYWYQQILGQGPKLLIQFQNNGVVDDSQLPKDRFSAERLKGVDSTLKIQPAKLEDSAVYLCASSSGDGNMNTEAFFGQGTRLTVV.

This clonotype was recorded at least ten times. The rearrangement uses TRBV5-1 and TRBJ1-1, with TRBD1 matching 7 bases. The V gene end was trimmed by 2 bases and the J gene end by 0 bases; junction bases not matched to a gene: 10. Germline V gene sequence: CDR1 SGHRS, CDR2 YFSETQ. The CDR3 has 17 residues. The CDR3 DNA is TGCGCCAGCAGCTTCATAGGGGGCAGCTCGATGAACACTGAAGCTTTCTTT. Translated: CASSFIGGSSMNTEAFF. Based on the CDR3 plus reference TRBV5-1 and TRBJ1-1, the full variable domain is KAGVTQTPRYLIKTRGQQVTLSCSPISGHRSVSWYQQTPGQGLQFLFEYFSETQRNKGNFPGRFSGRQFSNSRSEMNVSTLELGDSALYLCASSFIGGSSMNTEAFFGQGTRLTVV.